Below are 19 T cell receptor beta chains sequenced from a single sample in a study of Graves' ophthalmopathy and Graves' hyperthyroidism. TCR beta CDR3 regions were amplified from RNA transcripts. In the first round, RT-PCR was carried out with HTBI primers, and a multiplex PCR formed the second round. TCRdb used MiXCR to reprocess the multiplex PCR reads, holding one entry per CDR3 protein. The sample has 600,000 to 700,000 distinct CDR3 sequences; roughly 39% are singletons. Sequenced: peripheral blood. These receptors came from an adult man with Graves' ophthalmopathy.

Comment on this clonotype: A much bigger clone sits one base away, suggesting this may be a read error. The chain uses TRBV7-9 and TRBJ2-5; D perhaps matches TRBD1 (6 bases). Trimming removed 2 bases from V and 4 bases from J, with 23 bases in between. Germline CDR1 SEHNR, CDR2 FQNEAQ (reference sequence). The CDR3 extends over 18 amino acids. The CDR3 loop is CASSLIRRAGETLETQYF. For the CDR3, the DNA is TGTGCCAGCAGCTTAATAAGGCGAGCAGGGGAGACTCTAGAGACCCAGTACTTC. Full variable domain (outside the CDR3, taken from reference TRBV7-9 and TRBJ2-5): DTGVSQNPRHKITKRGQNVTFRCDPISEHNRLYWYRQTLGQGPEFLTYFQNEAQLEKSRLLSDRFSAERPKGSFSTLEIQRTEQGDSAMYLCASSLIRRAGETLETQYFGPGTRLLVL.

In this sample, this clonotype turned up many times. The rearrangement uses TRBV2 and TRBJ1-6, with 11 bases that match TRBD1. The length of the CDR3 is 16 residues. Germline trimming cut 5 bases from V and 10 bases from J; bases unmatched to any gene: 10. Germline lookup yields CDR1 SNHLY and CDR2 FYNNEI. The CDR3 region has the DNA TGTGCCAGCAGTTCATCCGGACAGGGGGCTGCATCACCCCTCCACTTT. Translating gives CASSSSGQGAASPLHF.

This clonotype was picked up many times. The chain carries TRBV19 and TRBJ1-2; 8 bases map to TRBD1. Germline V gene data show CDR1 as LNHDA and CDR2 as SQIVND (reference sequence). The CDR3 runs 13 residues. The junction had 8 bases not matched to a gene; V was cut back by 7 bases and J by 7 bases. The CDR3: CASTSEDRGGYTF. The CDR3 DNA sequence: TGTGCCAGTACCTCCGAAGACAGGGGTGGCTACACCTTC.

This clonotype was seen a few times. DNA of the CDR3: TGTGCCAGCTGCCTAGCGGGAAATACCGGGGAGCTGTTTTTT. Its protein is CASCLAGNTGELFF. The V call is TRBV11-2, the J call TRBJ2-2; TRBD2 matches at 9 bases. V shed 8 bases and J 5 bases; nucleotides not matched to a gene: 6. Germline V lookup: CDR1 SGHAT, CDR2 FQNNGV. CDR3 length equals 14 residues. Together with reference TRBV11-2 and TRBJ2-2, the CDR3 gives the full variable domain: EAGVAQSPRYKIIEKRQSVAFWCNPISGHATLYWYQQILGQGPKLLIQFQNNGVVDDSQLPKDRFSAERLKGVDSTLKIQPAKLEDSAVYLCASCLAGNTGELFFGEGSRLTVL.

On this clonotype itself: Just one base apart from a much larger clone, this may be a read error. This chain links TRBV5-1 with TRBJ2-2; perhaps D is TRBD1 or TRBD2 (5 bases each). The CDR3 totals 14 residues. Germline loops: CDR1 SGHRS, CDR2 YFSETQ. This chain's CDR3 is CASSLETATGELLF. Here the CDR3 DNA reads TGCGCCAGCAGCTTGGAGACAGCCACCGGGGAGCTGCTTTTT.

This clonotype was observed a handful of times. The chain joins TRBV19 to TRBJ2-5; 9 bases map to TRBD1. The CDR3 has 17 residues. Losses at the gene ends were 2 bases for V and 0 bases for J; bases not matched to a gene: 7. Germline CDR1 LNHDA, CDR2 SQIVND (reference sequence). The CDR3 loop is CASSIRGQGLYQETQYF. As DNA, the CDR3 is TGTGCCAGTAGTATAAGGGGACAGGGCTTGTACCAAGAGACCCAGTACTTC.

This clonotype was detected many times. The V gene is TRBV29-1, the J gene TRBJ2-7; 8 bases match TRBD1. The CDR3 runs to 12 residues. V shed 6 bases, J shed 7 bases, and the junction held 8 bases outside the gene matches. The germline V gene encodes CDR1 SQVTM and CDR2 ANQGSEA. The CDR3 nucleotides are TGCAGCGTGAGACAGGGGACGGGGGAGCAGTACTTC. It translates to CSVRQGTGEQYF.

The chain uses TRBV19 and TRBJ1-5, with a weak D call TRBD1 (6 bases). CDR1 is LNHDA and CDR2 is SQIVND in the germline V gene (reference sequence). V dropped 6 bases and J dropped 6 bases, with 9 bases sitting between them. The CDR3 covers 12 residues. The CDR3 spells CASRGDIQPQHF. In nucleotides, the CDR3 is TGTGCCAGTAGGGGGGACATTCAGCCCCAGCATTTT.

Comment on this clonotype: Its ends do not fully match the called genes, so a read error is possible. The chain joins TRBV10-3 to TRBJ2-7; 8 bases align to TRBD1. The CDR3 extends over 15 amino acids. The germline gives CDR1 ENHRY, CDR2 SYGVKD. CDR3 DNA: TGTGCCAGCAGTTACTCGCGGCAGGGGGCCGGTGAGCAGTACTTC. Encoded protein: CASSYSRQGAGEQYF.

The V gene is TRBV29-1, the J gene TRBJ1-2, with TRBD1 identical over 10 bases. This CDR3 spans 13 amino acids. J lost 5 bases, V lost 8 bases, and 8 bases had no gene match. The germline V gene encodes CDR1 SQVTM and CDR2 ANQGSEA. The CDR3 is CSLNRDRGYGYTF. In nucleotides, the CDR3 is TGCAGCTTGAACCGGGACAGGGGTTATGGCTACACCTTC.

The table lists this clonotype with many counts. The chain combines TRBV5-1 with TRBJ1-2; the D is unclear. The germline gives CDR1 SGHRS, CDR2 YFSETQ. V was pared by 0 bases and J by 8 bases, with 8 bases between. CDR3 length: 12 amino acids. CDR3 in amino acids: CASSLDSRGYTF. The CDR3 DNA sequence: TGCGCCAGCAGCTTGGACAGTCGAGGCTACACCTTC.

This clonotype was seen ten or more times. CDR3 in amino acids: CSASLGQGANTEAFF. CDR3 nucleotide sequence: TGCAGTGCTAGTCTTGGACAGGGGGCTAACACTGAAGCTTTCTTT. The chain carries TRBV20-1 and TRBJ1-1, with 11 positions matching TRBD1. The CDR3 consists of 15 residues. V trimming: 3 bases; J trimming: 2 bases; junction bases outside the gene matches: 5. In germline, CDR1 is DFQATT, CDR2 SNEGSKA (reference sequence).

Points on this clonotype: This could be a read error, since a much larger clone is one nucleotide away. The chain carries TRBV2 and TRBJ1-1, with 8 bases that match TRBD1. There are 15 residues in the CDR3. CDR1 and CDR2 (germline): SNHLY, FYNNEI. The CDR3 here is CVSSAGTGGTTEAFF. In DNA, the CDR3 is TGTGTCAGCAGCGCCGGGACAGGAGGTACAACTGAAGCTTTCTTT.

This clonotype showed up many times. The genes are TRBV2 and TRBJ1-1; D might be TRBD1 (5 bases). Trimming shortened V by 4 bases and J by 7 bases, and 7 bases separated the two germline ends. The V gene's germline CDR1 is SNHLY and CDR2 FYNNEI. CDR3 length: 11 amino acids. The CDR3 is CASSGTLEAFF. The CDR3 bases are TGTGCCAGCAGTGGGACACTTGAAGCTTTCTTT. Together with reference TRBV2 and TRBJ1-1, the CDR3 gives the full variable domain: EPEVTQTPSHQVTQMGQEVILRCVPISNHLYFYWYRQILGQKVEFLVSFYNNEISEKSEIFDDQFSVERPDGSNFTLKIRSTKLEDSAMYFCASSGTLEAFFGQGTRLTVV.

As regards this clonotype: At one end the junction does not follow the germline gene, possibly because of a read error. The chain joins TRBV20-1 to TRBJ2-7; no firm D call. CDR1 and CDR2 from the germline V gene are DFQATT and SNEGSKA (reference sequence). The CDR3 runs 11 residues. CDR3 bases: TGCAGTGCTAGATACTATGACGAGCAGTGCTTC. Translation: CSARYYDEQCF.

This clonotype was seen many times. This chain links TRBV15 with TRBJ2-5; no firm D call. The CDR3 is made up of 13 amino acids. The germline CDR1 and CDR2 sequences are LNHNV and YYDKDF (reference sequence). V was pared by 5 bases and J by 1 base, with 8 bases between. The CDR3 DNA reads TGTGCCACCAGCCGCAGAGCCCAAGAGACCCAGTACTTC. As protein: CATSRRAQETQYF.

The chain employs TRBV5-1 and TRBJ1-1, with a weak D call TRBD1 (5 bases). Germline CDR1 reads SGHRS; CDR2 reads YFSETQ. CDR3 length: 14 residues. V dropped 2 bases and J dropped 6 bases, with 14 bases sitting between them. The CDR3 coding sequence is TGCGCCAGCAGCTTCCCGGGGGGGAGCGCTGAAGCTTTCTTT. Translated: CASSFPGGSAEAFF.

This sequence joins TRBV7-2 and TRBJ1-2, with a weak D call TRBD1 (6 bases). The CDR3 length is 12 residues. CDR1 SGHTA and CDR2 FQGNSA come from the germline V gene. Trimming took 6 bases from V and 10 from J, leaving 15 bases between them. Written as DNA, the CDR3 is TGTGCCAGCAGACTAGCGGGGGGCGTCTACACCTTC. This gives the protein CASRLAGGVYTF.

There are many counts of this clonotype. This chain uses TRBV7-8 with TRBJ2-7; 8 bases match TRBD2. The CDR3 is 15 amino acids. Germline V gene lookup returns CDR1 SGHVS and CDR2 FQNEAQ. V shed 4 bases and J 5 bases; nucleotides not matched to a gene: 10. CDR3 DNA sequence: TGTGCCAGCAGCTACCGGGGGGGCGGGCTTCACGAGCAGTACTTC. Protein: CASSYRGGGLHEQYF. The variable domain in full, with the rest retrieved from reference TRBV7-8 and TRBJ2-7, is GAGVSQSPRYKVAKRGQDVALRCDPISGHVSLFWYQQALGQGPEFLTYFQNEAQLDKSGLPSDRFFAERPEGSVSTLKIQRTQQEDSAVYLCASSYRGGGLHEQYFGPGTRLTVT.